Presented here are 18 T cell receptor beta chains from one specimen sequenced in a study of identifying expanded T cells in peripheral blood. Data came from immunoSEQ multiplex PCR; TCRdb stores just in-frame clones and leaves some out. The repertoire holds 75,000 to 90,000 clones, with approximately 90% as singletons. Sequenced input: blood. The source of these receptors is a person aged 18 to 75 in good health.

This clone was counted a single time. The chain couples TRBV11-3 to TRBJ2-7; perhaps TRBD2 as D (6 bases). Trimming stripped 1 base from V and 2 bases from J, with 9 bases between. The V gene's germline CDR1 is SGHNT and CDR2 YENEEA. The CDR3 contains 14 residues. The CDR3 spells CASSLGGGTYEQYF. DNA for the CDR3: TGTGCCAGCAGCTTAGGGGGAGGCACCTACGAGCAGTACTTC.

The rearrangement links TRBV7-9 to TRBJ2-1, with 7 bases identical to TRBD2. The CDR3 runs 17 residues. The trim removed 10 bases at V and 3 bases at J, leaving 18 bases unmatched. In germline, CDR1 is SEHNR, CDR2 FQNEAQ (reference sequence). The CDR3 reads CAISGLVSVAIYNEQFF. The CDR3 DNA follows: TGTGCCATAAGTGGACTAGTCTCGGTCGCGATCTACAATGAGCAGTTCTTC. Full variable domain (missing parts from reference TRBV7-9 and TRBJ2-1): DTGVSQNPRHKITKRGQNVTFRCDPISEHNRLYWYRQTLGQGPEFLTYFQNEAQLEKSRLLSDRFSAERPKGSFSTLEIQRTEQGDSAMYLCAISGLVSVAIYNEQFFGPGTRLTVL.

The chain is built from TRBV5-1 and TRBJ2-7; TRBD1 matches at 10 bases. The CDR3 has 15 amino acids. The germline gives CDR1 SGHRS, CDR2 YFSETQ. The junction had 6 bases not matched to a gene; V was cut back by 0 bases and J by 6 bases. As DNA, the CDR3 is TGCGCCAGCAGCTTGGTTCCCGGGACAGGGGTCGAGCAGTACTTC. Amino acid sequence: CASSLVPGTGVEQYF.

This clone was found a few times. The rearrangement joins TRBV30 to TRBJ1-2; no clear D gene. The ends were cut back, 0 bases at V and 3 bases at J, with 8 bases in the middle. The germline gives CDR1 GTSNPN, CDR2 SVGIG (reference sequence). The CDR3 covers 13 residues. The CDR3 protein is CAWSVNLDYGYTF. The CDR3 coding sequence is TGTGCCTGGAGTGTAAACCTGGACTATGGCTACACCTTC.

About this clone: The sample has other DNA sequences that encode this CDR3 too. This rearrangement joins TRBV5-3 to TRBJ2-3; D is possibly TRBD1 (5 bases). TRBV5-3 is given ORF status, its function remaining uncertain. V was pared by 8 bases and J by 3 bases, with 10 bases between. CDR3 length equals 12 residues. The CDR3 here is CARSPGTDTQYF. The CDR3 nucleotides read TGTGCCAGGAGCCCAGGGACAGATACGCAGTATTTT.

CDR3 DNA sequence: TGCGCCAGCAGCTTAAATCCGGGACGGATCCAAGAGACCCAGTACTTC. Encoded protein: CASSLNPGRIQETQYF. The chain joins TRBV5-1 to TRBJ2-5, with D perhaps matching TRBD1 or TRBD2 (5 bases each). CDR3 size: 16 residues. Trimming took off 2 bases at V and 1 base at J, with 15 bases between the two ends. Germline loops: CDR1 SGHRS, CDR2 YFSETQ.

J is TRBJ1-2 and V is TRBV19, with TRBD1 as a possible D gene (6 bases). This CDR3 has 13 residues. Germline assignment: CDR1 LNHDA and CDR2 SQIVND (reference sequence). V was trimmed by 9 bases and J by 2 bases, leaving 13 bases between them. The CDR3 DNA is TGTGCCAGGAACAGGGTCCCCAACTATGGCTACACCTTC. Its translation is CARNRVPNYGYTF.

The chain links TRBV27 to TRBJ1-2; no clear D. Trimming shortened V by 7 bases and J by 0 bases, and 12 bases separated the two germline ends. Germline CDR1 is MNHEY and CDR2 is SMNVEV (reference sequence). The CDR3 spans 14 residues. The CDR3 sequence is CASTPHGPNYGYTF. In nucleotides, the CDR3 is TGTGCCAGCACCCCACACGGACCTAACTATGGCTACACCTTC.

The CDR3 loop reads CASSLGSTTNEKLFF. The DNA of the CDR3 is TGTGCCAGCAGCTTAGGTTCAACAACTAATGAAAAACTGTTTTTT. The V gene is TRBV7-9, the J gene TRBJ1-4, with no clear D. Deletions cut 1 base from V and 0 bases from J, with 6 bases between. Germline lookup yields CDR1 SEHNR and CDR2 FQNEAQ (reference sequence). The CDR3 consists of 15 residues.

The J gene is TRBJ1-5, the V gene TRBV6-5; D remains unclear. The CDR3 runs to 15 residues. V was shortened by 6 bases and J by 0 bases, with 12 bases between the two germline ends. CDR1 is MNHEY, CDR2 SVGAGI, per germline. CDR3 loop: CASRYRYDSNQPQHF. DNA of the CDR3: TGTGCCAGCAGATACAGATATGATAGCAATCAGCCCCAGCATTTT.

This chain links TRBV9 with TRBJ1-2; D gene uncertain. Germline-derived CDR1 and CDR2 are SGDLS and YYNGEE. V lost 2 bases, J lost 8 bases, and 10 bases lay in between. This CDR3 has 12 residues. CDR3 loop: CASSVGFRGYTF. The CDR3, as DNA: TGTGCCAGCAGCGTCGGGTTCAGAGGCTACACCTTC. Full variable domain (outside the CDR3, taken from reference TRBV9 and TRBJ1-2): DSGVTQTPKHLITATGQRVTLRCSPRSGDLSVYWYQQSLDQGLQFLIQYYNGEERAKGNILERFSAQQFPDLHSELNLSSLELGDSALYFCASSVGFRGYTFGSGTRLTVV.

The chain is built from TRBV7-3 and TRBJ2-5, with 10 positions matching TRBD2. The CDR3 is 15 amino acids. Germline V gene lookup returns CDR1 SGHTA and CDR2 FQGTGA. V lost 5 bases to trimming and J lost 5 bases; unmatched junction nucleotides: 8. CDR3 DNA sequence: TGTGCCAGCAGCCCGCTAGCGGGAGAGCGTGAGACCCAGTACTTC. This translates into CASSPLAGERETQYF.

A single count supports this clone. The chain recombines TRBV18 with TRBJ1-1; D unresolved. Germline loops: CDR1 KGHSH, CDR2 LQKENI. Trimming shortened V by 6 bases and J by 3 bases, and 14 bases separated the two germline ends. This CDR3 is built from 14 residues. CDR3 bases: TGTGCCAGCTCCCTTAGGACTCAGGACACTGAAGCTTTCTTT. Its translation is CASSLRTQDTEAFF.

The CDR3 DNA is TGTGCCAGTAGTATTCAGGGGGTCAACACTGAAGCTTTCTTT. It translates to CASSIQGVNTEAFF. V is TRBV19 and J is TRBJ1-1, with TRBD1 identical over 7 bases. The trim removed 3 bases at V and 2 bases at J, leaving 3 bases unmatched. Germline V gene lookup returns CDR1 LNHDA and CDR2 SQIVND (reference sequence). The CDR3 consists of 14 residues.

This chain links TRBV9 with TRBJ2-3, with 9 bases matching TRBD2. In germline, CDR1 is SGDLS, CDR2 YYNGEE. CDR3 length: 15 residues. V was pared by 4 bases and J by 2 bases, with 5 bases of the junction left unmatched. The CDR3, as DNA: TGTGCCAGCAGCCTTAGCGGGGGTTCCACAGATACGCAGTATTTT. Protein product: CASSLSGGSTDTQYF.

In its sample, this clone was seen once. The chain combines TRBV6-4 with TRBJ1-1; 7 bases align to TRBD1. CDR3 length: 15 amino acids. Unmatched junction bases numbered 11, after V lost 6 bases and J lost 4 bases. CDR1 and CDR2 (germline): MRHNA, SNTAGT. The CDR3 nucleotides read TGTGCCAGCAGCCCAGGAGAGGGGGCTGGCACTGAAGCTTTCTTT. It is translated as CASSPGEGAGTEAFF.

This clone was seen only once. CDR3 nucleotide sequence: TGTGCCAGTAGTAAAATTCCCGGACTAGCGGGAGCACACACCGGGGAGCTGTTTTTT. Translated, it gives CASSKIPGLAGAHTGELFF. The genes are TRBV19 and TRBJ2-2, with 13 bases aligning to TRBD2. The CDR3 runs 19 residues. Germline V gives CDR1 LNHDA, CDR2 SQIVND (reference sequence). V lost 4 bases, J lost 3 bases, and 11 bases stayed unmatched.

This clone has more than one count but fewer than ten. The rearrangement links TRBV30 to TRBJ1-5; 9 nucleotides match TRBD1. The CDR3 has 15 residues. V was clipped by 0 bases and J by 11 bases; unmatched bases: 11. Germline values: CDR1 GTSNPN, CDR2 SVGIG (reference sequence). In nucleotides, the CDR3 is TGTGCCTGGAGTGTCTCGGGACAGGGTAGAATAGCCCAGCATTTT. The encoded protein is CAWSVSGQGRIAQHF.